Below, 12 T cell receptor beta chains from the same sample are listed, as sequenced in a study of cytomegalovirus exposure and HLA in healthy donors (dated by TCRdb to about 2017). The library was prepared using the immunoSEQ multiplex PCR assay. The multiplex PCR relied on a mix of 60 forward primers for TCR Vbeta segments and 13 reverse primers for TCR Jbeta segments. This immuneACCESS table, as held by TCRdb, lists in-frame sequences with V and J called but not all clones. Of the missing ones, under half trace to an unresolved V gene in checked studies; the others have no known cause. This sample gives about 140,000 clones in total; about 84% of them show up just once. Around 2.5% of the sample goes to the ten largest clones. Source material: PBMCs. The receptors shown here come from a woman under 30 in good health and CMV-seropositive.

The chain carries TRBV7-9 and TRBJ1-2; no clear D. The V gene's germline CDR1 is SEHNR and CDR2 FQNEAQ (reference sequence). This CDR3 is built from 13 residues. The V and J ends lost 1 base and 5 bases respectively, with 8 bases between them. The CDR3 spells CASSLGAGYGYTF. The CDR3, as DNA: TGTGCCAGCAGCTTAGGGGCCGGTTATGGCTACACCTTC.

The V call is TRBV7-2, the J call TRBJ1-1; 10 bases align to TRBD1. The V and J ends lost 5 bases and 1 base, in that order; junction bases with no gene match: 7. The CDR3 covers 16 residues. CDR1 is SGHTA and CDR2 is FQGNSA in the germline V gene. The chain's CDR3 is CASSRQGAAGNTEAFF. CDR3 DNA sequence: TGTGCCAGCAGCCGACAGGGGGCGGCAGGGAACACTGAAGCTTTCTTT. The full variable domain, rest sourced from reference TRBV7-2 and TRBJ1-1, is GAGVSQSPSNKVTEKGKDVELRCDPISGHTALYWYRQSLGQGLEFLIYFQGNSAPDKSGLPSDRFSAERTGGSVSTLTIQRTQQEDSAVYLCASSRQGAAGNTEAFFGQGTRLTVV.

Written as DNA, the CDR3 is TGCAGCGTTGAAACAGGGGTGAACACTGAAGCTTTCTTT. Protein product: CSVETGVNTEAFF. The rearrangement uses TRBV29-1 and TRBJ1-1, with 7 nucleotides matching TRBD1. CDR1 is SQVTM and CDR2 is ANQGSEA in the germline V gene. V gave up 2 bases and J gave up 0 bases; unmatched junction bases: 0. The CDR3 sequence is 13 residues long. Drawing the rest from reference TRBV29-1 and TRBJ1-1, the complete variable domain is SAVISQKPSRDICQRGTSLTIQCQVDSQVTMMFWYRQQPGQSLTLIATANQGSEATYESGFVIDKFPISRPNLTFSTLTVSNMSPEDSSIYLCSVETGVNTEAFFGQGTRLTVV.

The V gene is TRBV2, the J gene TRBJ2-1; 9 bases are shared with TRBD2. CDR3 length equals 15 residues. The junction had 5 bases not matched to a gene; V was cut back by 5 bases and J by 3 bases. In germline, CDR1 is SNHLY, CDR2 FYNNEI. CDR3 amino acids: CASSHSGGLYNEQFF. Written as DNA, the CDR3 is TGTGCCAGCAGTCATAGCGGGGGCCTCTACAATGAGCAGTTCTTC.

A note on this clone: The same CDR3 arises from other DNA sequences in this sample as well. CDR3 bases: TGTGCCAGCAGCGACCCTGGTAGACTAAACTACGAGCAGTACTTC. This translates into CASSDPGRLNYEQYF. V is TRBV6-1 and J is TRBJ2-7; TRBD2 might be the D (5 bases). Per the germline V gene, CDR1 is MNHNS and CDR2 is SASEGT. V lost 6 bases, J lost 3 bases, and 18 bases lay in between. This CDR3 is built from 15 residues.

CDR3 DNA: TGTGCCAGCAGCCCGAACTGGGACAGGGGCACAGATACGCAGTATTTT. Encoded protein: CASSPNWDRGTDTQYF. V gene TRBV5-6 combines with J gene TRBJ2-3, with TRBD1 matching over 9 bases. V lost 4 bases to trimming and J lost 1 base; unmatched junction nucleotides: 7. Germline CDR1 reads SGHDT; CDR2 reads YYEEEE. This CDR3 is 16 amino acids long.

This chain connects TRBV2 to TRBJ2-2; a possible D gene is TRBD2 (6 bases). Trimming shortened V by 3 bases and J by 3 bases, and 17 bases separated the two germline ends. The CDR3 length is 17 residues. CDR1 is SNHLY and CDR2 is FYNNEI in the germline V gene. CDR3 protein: CASSDLPVRRDTGELFF. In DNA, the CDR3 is TGTGCCAGCAGTGACCTCCCTGTCAGGAGGGACACCGGGGAGCTGTTTTTT. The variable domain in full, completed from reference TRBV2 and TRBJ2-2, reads EPEVTQTPSHQVTQMGQEVILRCVPISNHLYFYWYRQILGQKVEFLVSFYNNEISEKSEIFDDQFSVERPDGSNFTLKIRSTKLEDSAMYFCASSDLPVRRDTGELFFGEGSRLTVL.

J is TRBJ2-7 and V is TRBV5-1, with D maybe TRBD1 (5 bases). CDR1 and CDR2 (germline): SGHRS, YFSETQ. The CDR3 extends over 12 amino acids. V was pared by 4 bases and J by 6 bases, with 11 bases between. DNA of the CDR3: TGCGCCAGCAGCGACAGCATCTCCGAGCAGTACTTC. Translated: CASSDSISEQYF. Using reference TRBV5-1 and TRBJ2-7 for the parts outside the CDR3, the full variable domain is KAGVTQTPRYLIKTRGQQVTLSCSPISGHRSVSWYQQTPGQGLQFLFEYFSETQRNKGNFPGRFSGRQFSNSRSEMNVSTLELGDSALYLCASSDSISEQYFGPGTRLTVT.

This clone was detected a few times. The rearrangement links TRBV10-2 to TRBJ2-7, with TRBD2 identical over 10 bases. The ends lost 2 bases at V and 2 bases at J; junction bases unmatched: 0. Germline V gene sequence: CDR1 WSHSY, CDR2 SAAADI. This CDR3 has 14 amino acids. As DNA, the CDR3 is TGCGCCAGCAGTGAGACTAGCGGGGCCTACGAGCAGTACTTC. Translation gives CASSETSGAYEQYF.

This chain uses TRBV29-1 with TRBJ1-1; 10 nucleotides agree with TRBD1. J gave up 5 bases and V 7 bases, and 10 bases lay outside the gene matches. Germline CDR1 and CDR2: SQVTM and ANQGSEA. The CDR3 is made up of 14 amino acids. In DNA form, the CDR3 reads TGCAGCGCCCCCCGACAGGGGGCGAAGACTGAAGCTTTCTTT. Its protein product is CSAPRQGAKTEAFF.

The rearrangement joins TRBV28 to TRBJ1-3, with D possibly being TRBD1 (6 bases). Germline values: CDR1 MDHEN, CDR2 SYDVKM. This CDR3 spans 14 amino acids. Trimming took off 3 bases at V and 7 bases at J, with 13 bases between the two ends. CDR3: CASSFSQGSNTIYF. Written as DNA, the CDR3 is TGTGCCAGCAGTTTTTCGCAGGGGAGCAACACCATATATTTT.

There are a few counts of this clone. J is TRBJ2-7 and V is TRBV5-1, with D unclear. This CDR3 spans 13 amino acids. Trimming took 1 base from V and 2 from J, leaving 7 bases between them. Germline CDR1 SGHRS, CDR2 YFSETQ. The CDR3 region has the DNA TGCGCCAGCAGCTTGAACAGCCCCTACGAGCAGTACTTC. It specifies CASSLNSPYEQYF.